The TCR beta chain described here comes from a study of T cell changes during pregnancy in multiple sclerosis. The CDR3 is 15 residues long. V was cut by 0 bases and J by 6 bases, with 12 bases left in between. Germline CDR1 and CDR2: MGHRA and YSYEKL. Libraries were prepared by immunoSEQ multiplex PCR; TCRdb keeps only in-frame clonotypes and omits some of them. The repertoire holds fewer than 65,000 clones, with roughly nine tenths as singletons. The chain joins TRBV4-1 to TRBJ2-1, with D possibly being TRBD2 (6 bases). Sequenced here: CD8+ T cells from peripheral blood mononuclear cells, sampled after pregnancy. This TCR was sampled from a female donor with multiple sclerosis, enrolled in a pregnancy study. The CDR3 sequence: CASSQDAGLLNEQFF. Written as DNA, the CDR3 is TGCGCCAGCAGCCAAGACGCGGGACTTCTCAATGAGCAGTTCTTC.